The T cell receptor beta chain under discussion was sequenced for a study of T cell changes during pregnancy in multiple sclerosis. Germline V gene lookup returns CDR1 GTSNPN and CDR2 SVGIG (reference sequence). CDR3 size: 13 residues. Trimming shortened V by 1 base and J by 6 bases, and 12 bases separated the two germline ends. Some clones are missing from TCRdb's copy, which holds only in-frame ones; the method was immunoSEQ multiplex PCR. This table has 45,000 to 55,000 clones, 88% appearing once. The chain has TRBV30 and TRBJ1-2; D not certain. The receptor was derived from a female donor with multiple sclerosis, enrolled in a pregnancy study. The material sequenced was CD4+ T cells from peripheral blood mononuclear cells, taken in the second trimester of pregnancy. This CDR3 is CAWSAAGENGYTF. Here the CDR3 DNA reads TGTGCCTGGAGTGCAGCGGGAGAGAATGGCTACACCTTC.